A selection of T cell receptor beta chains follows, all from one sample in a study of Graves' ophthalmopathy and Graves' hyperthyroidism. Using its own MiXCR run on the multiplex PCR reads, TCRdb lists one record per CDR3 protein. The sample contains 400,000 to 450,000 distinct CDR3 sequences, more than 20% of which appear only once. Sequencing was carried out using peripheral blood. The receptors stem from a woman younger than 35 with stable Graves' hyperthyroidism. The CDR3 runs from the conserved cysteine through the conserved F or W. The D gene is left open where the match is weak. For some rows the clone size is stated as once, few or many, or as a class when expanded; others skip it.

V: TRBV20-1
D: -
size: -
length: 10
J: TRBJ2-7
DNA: TGCAGTGCTAGCGGAGGCGAGCAGTACTTC
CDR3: CSASGGEQYF

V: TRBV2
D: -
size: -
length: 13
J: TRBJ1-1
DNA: TGTGCCAGCAGTGACGCCGCCAACACTGAAGCTTTCTTT
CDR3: CASSDAANTEAFF

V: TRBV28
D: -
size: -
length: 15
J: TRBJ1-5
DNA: TGTGCCAGCAGGGGCGTGAGCCTTAGCAATCAGCCCCAGCATTTT
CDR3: CASRGVSLSNQPQHF

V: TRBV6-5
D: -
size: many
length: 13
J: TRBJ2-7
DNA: TGTGCCAGCAGTTACGTTAAGGAGTACGAGCAGTACTTC
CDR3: CASSYVKEYEQYF

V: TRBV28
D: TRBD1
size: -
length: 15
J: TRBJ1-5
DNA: TGTGCCAGCAGTTATGACAGGGATCTTCCCCAGCCCCAGCATTTT
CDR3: CASSYDRDLPQPQHF

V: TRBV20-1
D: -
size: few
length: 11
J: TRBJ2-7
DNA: TGCAGTGCTCCTTTCTCCTACGAGCAGTACTTC
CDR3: CSAPFSYEQYF

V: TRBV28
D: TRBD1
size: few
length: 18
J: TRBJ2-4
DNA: TGTGCCAGCAGTCGCCCGAAAAGGACAGGGGGCTTTTTAAACATTCAGTACTTC
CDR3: CASSRPKRTGGFLNIQYF

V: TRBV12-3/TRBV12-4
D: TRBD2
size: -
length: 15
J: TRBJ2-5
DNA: TGTGCCAGCAGTTTAGCAAGGACTAGCGAAGAGACCCAGTACTTC
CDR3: CASSLARTSEETQYF

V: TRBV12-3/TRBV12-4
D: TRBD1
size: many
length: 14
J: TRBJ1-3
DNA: TGTGCCAGCAGCAGACAGGGCTCTGGAAACACCATATATTTT
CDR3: CASSRQGSGNTIYF

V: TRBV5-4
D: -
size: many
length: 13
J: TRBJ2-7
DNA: TGTGCCAGCAGCTTTCTAGGGGCTAGAGAGCAGTACTTC
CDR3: CASSFLGAREQYF

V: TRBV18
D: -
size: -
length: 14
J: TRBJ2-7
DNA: TGTGCCAGCTCACCAGGGGGGAGGCTGGACGAGCAGTACTTC
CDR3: CASSPGGRLDEQYF

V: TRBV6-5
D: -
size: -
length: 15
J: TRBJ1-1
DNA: TGTGCCAGCAGTTACTCAGGACTTTATAACACTGAAGCTTTCTTT
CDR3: CASSYSGLYNTEAFF

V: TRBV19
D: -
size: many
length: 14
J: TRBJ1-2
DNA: TGTGCCAGTAGTAGCGGACAGATTAACTATGGCTACACCTTC
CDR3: CASSSGQINYGYTF

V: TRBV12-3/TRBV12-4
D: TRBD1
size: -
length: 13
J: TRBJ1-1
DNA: TGTGCCAGCAGTCCCGGGACAGGCCCCGGAGCTTTCTTT
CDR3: CASSPGTGPGAFF

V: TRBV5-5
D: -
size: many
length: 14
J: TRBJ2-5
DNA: TGTGCCAGCTACCGCGGGCTCGCCCAAGAGACCCAGTACTTC
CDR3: CASYRGLAQETQYF

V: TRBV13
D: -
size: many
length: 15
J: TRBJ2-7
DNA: TGTGCCAGCAGCTTAGGGGCAGGGAGCTCCTACGAGCAGTACTTC
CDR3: CASSLGAGSSYEQYF

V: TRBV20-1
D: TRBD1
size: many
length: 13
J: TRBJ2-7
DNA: TGCAGTGCCCAGCCGGGACAGGCTTACGAGCAGTACTTC
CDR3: CSAQPGQAYEQYF

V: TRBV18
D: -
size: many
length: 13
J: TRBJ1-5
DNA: TGTGCCAGCTCACGGGTGAGCAATCAGCCCCAGCATTTT
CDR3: CASSRVSNQPQHF

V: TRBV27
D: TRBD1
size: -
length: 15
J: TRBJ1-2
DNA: TGTGCCAGCAGTTTATCCCCAGGGGGTGAGGGTGGCTACACCTTC
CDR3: CASSLSPGGEGGYTF

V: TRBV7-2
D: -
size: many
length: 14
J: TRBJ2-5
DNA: TGTGCCAGCAGCTCCGCCTCCAGACGTGAGACCCAGTACTTC
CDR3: CASSSASRRETQYF

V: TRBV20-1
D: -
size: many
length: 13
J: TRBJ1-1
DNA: TGCAGTGCTAGGGGTGACACCGGCACTGAAGCTTTCTTT
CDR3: CSARGDTGTEAFF

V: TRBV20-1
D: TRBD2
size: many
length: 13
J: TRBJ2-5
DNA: TGCAGTGCTATAGCGGGAGACGGGGAGACCCAGTACTTC
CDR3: CSAIAGDGETQYF

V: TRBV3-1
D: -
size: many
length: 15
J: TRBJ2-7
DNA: TGTGCCAGCAGCTCGGACCCCCGGGTGATATACGAGCAGTACTTC
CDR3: CASSSDPRVIYEQYF

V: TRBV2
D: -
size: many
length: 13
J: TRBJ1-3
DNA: TGTGCCACGACCGGGCTCTCTGGAAACACCATATATTTT
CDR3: CATTGLSGNTIYF

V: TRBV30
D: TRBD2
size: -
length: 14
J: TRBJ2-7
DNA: TGTGCCTGGAGTCGGACTAGCGGGTTCTACGAGCAGTACTTC
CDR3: CAWSRTSGFYEQYF

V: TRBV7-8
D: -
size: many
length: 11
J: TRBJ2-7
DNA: TGTGCCTCGGGACAATTAGGCGAGCAGTACTTC
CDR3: CASGQLGEQYF

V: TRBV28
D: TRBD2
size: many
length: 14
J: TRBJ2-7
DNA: TGTGCCAGCAGTCTAACGGGACTAGCCTACGAGCAGTACTTC
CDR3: CASSLTGLAYEQYF

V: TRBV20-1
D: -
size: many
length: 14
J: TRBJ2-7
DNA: TGCAGTGCTAAGGCGGGACCGGGGTCCTACGAGCAGTACTTC
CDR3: CSAKAGPGSYEQYF

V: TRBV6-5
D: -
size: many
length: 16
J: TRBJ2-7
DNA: TGTGCCAGCAGTTACTCGAGCCCAGCGACCCGAACCGAGGAGTACTTC
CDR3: CASSYSSPATRTEEYF

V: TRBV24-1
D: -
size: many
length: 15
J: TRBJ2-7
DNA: TGTGCCACCAGTGATGGCACAGGGATCTCCTACGAGCAGTACTTC
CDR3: CATSDGTGISYEQYF

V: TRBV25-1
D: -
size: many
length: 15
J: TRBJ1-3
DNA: TGTGCCAGCAGTGCCGACTGGTCGGGGGGAAACACCATATATTTT
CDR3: CASSADWSGGNTIYF

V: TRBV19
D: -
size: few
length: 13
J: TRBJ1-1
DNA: TGTGCCAGTAGTATACTGGGAACGACTGAAGCTTTCTTT
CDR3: CASSILGTTEAFF

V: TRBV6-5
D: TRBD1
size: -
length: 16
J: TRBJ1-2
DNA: TGTGCCAGCAGTTCACCGGGACAGACAGCTAACTATGGCTACACCTTC
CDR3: CASSSPGQTANYGYTF

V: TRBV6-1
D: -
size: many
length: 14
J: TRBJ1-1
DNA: TGTGCCAGCAGTGTTGGGGGGCGGAACACTGAAGCTTTCTTT
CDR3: CASSVGGRNTEAFF

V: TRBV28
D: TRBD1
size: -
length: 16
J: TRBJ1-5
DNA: TGTGCCAGCAGCGGCCGGGACAGTCCTAGCAATCAGCCCCAGCATTTT
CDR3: CASSGRDSPSNQPQHF

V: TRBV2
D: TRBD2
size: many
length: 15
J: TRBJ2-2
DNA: TGTGCCTCCCGGGTGCTAGCGGGTCCCACCGGGGAGCTGTTTTTT
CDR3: CASRVLAGPTGELFF

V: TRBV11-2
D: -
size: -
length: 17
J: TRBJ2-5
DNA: TGTGCCAGCAGCTTAAGGGGTTTGACAGGACGACAAGAGACCCAGTACTTC
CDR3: CASSLRGLTGRQETQYF

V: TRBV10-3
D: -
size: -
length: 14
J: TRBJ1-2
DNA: TGTGCCATCAGTGAATCCAGGGGTAACTATGGCTACACCTTC
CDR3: CAISESRGNYGYTF

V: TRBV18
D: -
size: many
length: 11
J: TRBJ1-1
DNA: TGTGCCAGCTCAGAACAGGCGTCGGCTTTCTTT
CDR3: CASSEQASAFF

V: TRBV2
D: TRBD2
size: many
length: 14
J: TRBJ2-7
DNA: TGTGCCAGCAGTGACGTGGCGGGAGCCTACGAGCAGTACTTC
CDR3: CASSDVAGAYEQYF

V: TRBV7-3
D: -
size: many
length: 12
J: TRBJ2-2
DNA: TGTGCCAGCAGCTCCAGGCCCGGGGAGCTGTTTTTT
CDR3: CASSSRPGELFF

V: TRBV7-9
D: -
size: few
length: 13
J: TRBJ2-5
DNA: TGTGCCAGCAGCCGGGCGGCGCCAGAGACCCAGTACTTC
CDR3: CASSRAAPETQYF

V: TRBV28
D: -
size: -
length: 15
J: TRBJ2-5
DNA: TGTGCCAGCAGTTTAGGAGGACTATCAAAAGAGACCCAGTACTTC
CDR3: CASSLGGLSKETQYF

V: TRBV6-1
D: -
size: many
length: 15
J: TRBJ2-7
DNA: TGTGCCAGCAGTGAACCTGGTAGCGCACTTTACGAGCAGTACTTC
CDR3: CASSEPGSALYEQYF

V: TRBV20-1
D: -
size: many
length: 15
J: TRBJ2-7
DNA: TGCAGTGCTAGATCTACAATTCAACTCGCATCCGAGCAGTACTTC
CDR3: CSARSTIQLASEQYF

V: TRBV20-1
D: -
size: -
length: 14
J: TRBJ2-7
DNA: TGCAGTGCTAAGACTCGCTCCTCCTCCTACGAGCAGTACTTC
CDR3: CSAKTRSSSYEQYF

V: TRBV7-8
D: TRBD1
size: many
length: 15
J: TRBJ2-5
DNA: TGTGCCAGCAGCTTTGTGGGGCAGGGGGCTGGGACCCAGTACTTC
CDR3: CASSFVGQGAGTQYF

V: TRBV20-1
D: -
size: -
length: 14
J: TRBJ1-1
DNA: TGCAGTGCTAGAGATAGAGCCCCGGCCACTGAAGCTTTCTTT
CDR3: CSARDRAPATEAFF